This T cell receptor beta chain was identified in a study of OX40 agonist ivuxolimab in advanced cancers. Study results and limitations: Researchers report that CD8+ T cells had, on average, more expanded clones than CD4+. Among the nonresponders, some also had low normalized T-cell clonal expansion.

The data were produced by immunoSEQ multiplex PCR, yet TCRdb's version contains in-frame clones alone and is incomplete. The data contain fewer than 50,000 clones, roughly nine tenths of them seen just once; the ten biggest clones take up around 29%. J lost 6 bases, V lost 5 bases, and 13 bases had no gene match. CDR3 length equals 15 residues. Germline loops: CDR1 SGDLS, CDR2 YYNGEE. To note about this clone: Its antigen remains unidentified.

The gene calls are TRBV9 and TRBJ2-7; 8 bases are shared with TRBD1. Sequencing was performed on CD4+ or CD8+ T cells sorted from blood, taken in a trial of the OX40 agonist ivuxolimab. This clonotype originated in an adult with an advanced solid tumor such as melanoma, head and neck, liver or kidney cancer. The CDR3 reads CASSAQGAATGEQYF. The CDR3 DNA reads TGTGCCAGCAGTGCCCAGGGGGCTGCAACAGGCGAGCAGTACTTC. Filled out from reference TRBV9 and TRBJ2-7, the complete variable domain reads DSGVTQTPKHLITATGQRVTLRCSPRSGDLSVYWYQQSLDQGLQFLIQYYNGEERAKGNILERFSAQQFPDLHSELNLSSLELGDSALYFCASSAQGAATGEQYFGPGTRLTVT.